A single T cell receptor beta chain is shown here with its context. The data were obtained in a study of cytomegalovirus exposure and HLA in healthy donors. Use of 60 Vbeta and 13 Jbeta primers characterized the PCR. Produced via immunoSEQ multiplex PCR; TCRdb's table is partial and in-frame only. The sample consists of some 150,000 clones, more than 75% of them appearing once. Germline V gives CDR1 SGHVS, CDR2 FQNEAQ. Losses at the gene ends were 5 bases for V and 5 bases for J; bases not matched to a gene: 9. The CDR3 covers 16 residues. This receptor was obtained from a woman in her thirties or forties in good health and CMV-seropositive. The specimen was PBMCs. This sequence joins TRBV7-8 and TRBJ2-2; TRBD2 aligns across 9 bases. CDR3 protein: CASSPAAGGATGELFF. CDR3 DNA sequence: TGTGCCAGCAGCCCAGCTGCGGGAGGGGCGACCGGGGAGCTGTTTTTT.